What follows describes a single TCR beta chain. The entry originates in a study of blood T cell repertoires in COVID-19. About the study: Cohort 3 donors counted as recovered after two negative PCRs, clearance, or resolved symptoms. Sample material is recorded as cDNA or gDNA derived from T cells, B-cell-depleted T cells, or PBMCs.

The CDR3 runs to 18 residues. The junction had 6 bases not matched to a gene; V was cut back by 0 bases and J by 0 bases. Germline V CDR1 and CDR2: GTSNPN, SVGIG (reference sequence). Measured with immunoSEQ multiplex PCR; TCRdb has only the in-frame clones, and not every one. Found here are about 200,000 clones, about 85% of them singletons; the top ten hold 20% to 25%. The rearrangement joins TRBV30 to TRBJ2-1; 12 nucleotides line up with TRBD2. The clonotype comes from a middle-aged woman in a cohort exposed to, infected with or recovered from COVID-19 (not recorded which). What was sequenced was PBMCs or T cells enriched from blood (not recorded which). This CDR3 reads CAWSVASGRASSYNEQFF. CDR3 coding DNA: TGTGCCTGGAGTGTAGCTAGCGGGAGGGCGAGCTCCTACAATGAGCAGTTCTTC.